This TCR beta chain was sequenced for a study of T-cell reconstitution after alpha-beta-depleted transplantation in children. V lost 3 bases and J lost 3; bases outside the gene matches: 5. From germline, CDR1 is DFQATT and CDR2 SNEGSKA (reference sequence). The CDR3 is 13 residues long. Molecular barcoding with unique molecular identifiers was used for the TCRbeta library. TCRdb itself ran the PCR reads through MiXCR, one entry per CDR3 protein. The data hold approximately 490,000 distinct CDR3 sequences, with 12% observed a single time. V is TRBV20-1 and J is TRBJ2-7; 7 bases map to TRBD1. Specimen: PBMCs from the stem cell graft donor, collected from the stem cell graft. This TCR came from a human donor who donated a stem cell graft to a child with combined immunodeficiency. CDR3 nucleotides: TGCAGTGCTAGGACAGGGAACTTCTACGAGCAGTACTTC. Its translation is CSARTGNFYEQYF.